This TCR beta chain was identified during a study of T cells in Graves' hyperthyroidism and ophthalmopathy. Overall study findings and caveats: The model foresaw ophthalmopathy a median 6.5 months prior to onset.

Amplification of TCR beta CDR3 regions used RNA as the template. Carried out on the TCR CDR3, a first-round RT-PCR used the HTBI primer set. From the multiplex PCR reads, TCRdb called clonotypes with MiXCR, one entry per CDR3 protein. The sample lists 400,000 to 450,000 distinct CDR3 sequences, around 15% occurring once. The study based diagnoses on clinical symptoms, serum thyroxine and TRAb, thyroid ultrasound and orbital computed tomography. Comments on this clonotype: The antigen is not known.

This CDR3 region has 19 residues. Germline-derived CDR1 and CDR2 are SGDLS and YYNGEE. Germline trimming cut 0 bases from V and 10 bases from J; bases unmatched to any gene: 19. The TCR sequence derives from a man in his late teens or twenties with Graves' ophthalmopathy. Material for sequencing was blood. V is TRBV9 and J is TRBJ2-4, with 10 bases identical to TRBD1. In DNA, the CDR3 is TGTGCCAGCAGCGTAGCCGGGGGGGGGGACAGGGGTCTTCGGGAGATTCAGTACTTC. Translated: CASSVAGGGDRGLREIQYF.